This TCR beta chain was observed in a study of blood T cell repertoires in COVID-19. Study background: Specimens from acute and convalescent COVID-19 originated in the United States, Italy and Spain. PBMCs, B-cell-depleted T cells, or T cells provided the cDNA or gDNA that made up the material.

The V and J ends lost 6 bases and 1 base respectively, with 9 bases between them. From germline, CDR1 is SGHDN and CDR2 FVKESK. This CDR3 has 14 residues. The protocol was immunoSEQ multiplex PCR, while the TCRdb copy is restricted to in-frame clones and leaves out a portion. The sample carries fewer than 200,000 clones, roughly 76% recorded once. This chain uses TRBV14 with TRBJ2-2; D perhaps matches TRBD1 (5 bases). The sequencing input was peripheral blood. The TCR originated in a woman aged 45-65 years with active or convalescent COVID-19. The CDR3 DNA reads TGTGCCAGCAGGGACATCGGGAACACCGGGGAGCTGTTTTTT. This translates into CASRDIGNTGELFF.